The 11 T cell receptor beta chains in this list originate from one sample, sequenced in a study of T cell repertoires in ileal Crohn's disease. Stated time point: neoterminal ileum biopsy at postoperative endoscopy, about 6 months after surgery. This table comes from immunoSEQ multiplex PCR, and its TCRdb copy is limited to in-frame clones, with some not included. The profile shows more than 10,000 clones, approximately 80% of them singletons. Sequencing was performed on ileal tissue. These receptor sequences come from an adult with Crohn's disease.

The table lists this clone with a count of one. This chain connects TRBV5-1 to TRBJ2-6; 8 bases fit TRBD1. V shed 3 bases and J 1 base; nucleotides not matched to a gene: 9. Per the germline V gene, CDR1 is SGHRS and CDR2 is YFSETQ. CDR3 size: 18 residues. CDR3 residues: CASSYSGGFRSGANVLTF. In DNA, the CDR3 is TGCGCCAGCAGCTACTCAGGGGGCTTTCGGTCTGGGGCCAACGTCCTGACTTTC.

This chain uses TRBV6-5 with TRBJ2-7, with TRBD2 identical over 9 bases. CDR3 length: 15 amino acids. Losses at the gene ends were 0 bases for V and 2 bases for J; bases not matched to a gene: 2. Germline lookup yields CDR1 MNHEY and CDR2 SVGAGI. CDR3 region: CASSYSTSGPYEQYF. The DNA for the CDR3 is TGTGCCAGCAGTTACTCGACTAGCGGTCCCTACGAGCAGTACTTC.

The chain employs TRBV6-5 and TRBJ1-5, with a weak D call TRBD1 (6 bases). CDR1 and CDR2 from the germline V gene are MNHEY and SVGAGI. CDR3 length: 12 residues. V shed 5 bases and J shed 6 bases, with 8 bases lying between them. The CDR3 DNA reads as TGTGCCAGCAGTACAGGGACTCAGCCCCAGCATTTT. Translation: CASSTGTQPQHF.

The chain links TRBV15 to TRBJ1-2; possibly TRBD1 for D (5 bases). The CDR3 covers 13 residues. Germline CDR1 reads LNHNV; CDR2 reads YYDKDF (reference sequence). V was cut by 6 bases and J by 7 bases, with 15 bases left in between. The CDR3 spells CATRGRALGGYTF. The CDR3 region has the DNA TGTGCCACCAGGGGCAGGGCTTTAGGTGGCTACACCTTC.

This chain links TRBV18 with TRBJ2-7; 7 bases map to TRBD1. Germline V gene sequence: CDR1 KGHSH, CDR2 LQKENI. V gave up 3 bases and J gave up 3 bases; unmatched junction bases: 5. The CDR3 extends over 14 amino acids. The CDR3 region is CASSPGQGVYEQYF. The CDR3 region has the DNA TGTGCCAGCTCACCGGGGCAGGGGGTCTACGAGCAGTACTTC.

The rearrangement joins TRBV5-4 to TRBJ2-7; 9 nucleotides line up with TRBD1. CDR1 is SGHNT and CDR2 is YYREEE in the germline V gene (reference sequence). The CDR3 is 14 residues long. Trimming took 4 bases from V and 5 from J; bases not matched to a gene: 7. The CDR3 region is CASSTGTGLDEQYF. The DNA of the CDR3 is TGTGCCAGCAGCACCGGGACAGGGTTGGACGAGCAGTACTTC.

This clone came up once. The chain joins TRBV4-1 to TRBJ1-2, with D possibly matching TRBD1 (6 bases). Germline V gene data show CDR1 as MGHRA and CDR2 as YSYEKL. The V end lost 0 bases, the J end lost 5 bases, and 13 bases lay between the germline ends. CDR3 length equals 15 residues. CDR3 nucleotides: TGCGCCAGCAGCCAAGATTATACAGGGACGTATGGCTACACCTTC. Protein sequence: CASSQDYTGTYGYTF.

The gene calls are TRBV10-2 and TRBJ2-5; a weak D match, TRBD1 (5 bases). Trimming removed 3 bases from V and 5 bases from J, with 10 bases in between. The CDR3 loop spans 13 amino acids. The germline gives CDR1 WSHSY, CDR2 SAAADI. The CDR3 nucleotides are TGCGCCAGCAGTGAAGTGGGGCGGGAGACCCAGTACTTC. It encodes CASSEVGRETQYF.

The V gene is TRBV6-5, the J gene TRBJ2-7; D is unclear. The CDR3 has 13 residues. From germline, CDR1 is MNHEY and CDR2 SVGAGI. V was pared by 6 bases and J by 3 bases, with 12 bases between. Written as DNA, the CDR3 is TGTGCCAGCAGACAAACACAAATCTACGAGCAGTACTTC. This codes for CASRQTQIYEQYF.

The chain has TRBV9 and TRBJ2-7; a possible D gene is TRBD2 (5 bases). Trimming pared 1 base from V and 6 bases from J, leaving 8 bases between. Germline CDR1 reads SGDLS; CDR2 reads YYNGEE. The CDR3 runs 12 residues. CDR3 in DNA: TGTGCCAGCAGCGTAATAGAGGGCGAGCAGTACTTC. It encodes CASSVIEGEQYF.

The chain combines TRBV21-1 with TRBJ2-7; the D call of TRBD2 is as the table states it, not checked on the DNA. TRBV21-1 is assigned pseudogene status. CDR3 length equals 18 residues. The CDR3 is CASSKAVLSSGSTYEQYF. In DNA form, the CDR3 reads TGTGCCAGCAGCAAGGCCGTGCTATCGAGCGGGTCTACCTACGAGCAGTACTTC.